The T cell receptor (beta chain) described here comes from a study of blood T cell repertoires in COVID-19. This table comes from immunoSEQ multiplex PCR, and its TCRdb copy is limited to in-frame clones, with some not included. This table holds more than 200,000 clones, nearly 90% found once. The CDR3 loop spans 16 amino acids. CDR1 and CDR2 from the germline V gene are SGHTA and FQGNSA. J was trimmed by 2 bases and V by 5 bases; bases with no gene match: 5. This chain links TRBV7-2 with TRBJ2-3; 12 bases are shared with TRBD1. Input material: peripheral blood. This receptor was obtained from a middle-aged woman who had recovered from COVID-19. The CDR3 sequence: CASSLRDRGHTDTQYF. CDR3 coding DNA: TGTGCCAGCAGCCTCAGGGACAGGGGGCACACAGATACGCAGTATTTT.